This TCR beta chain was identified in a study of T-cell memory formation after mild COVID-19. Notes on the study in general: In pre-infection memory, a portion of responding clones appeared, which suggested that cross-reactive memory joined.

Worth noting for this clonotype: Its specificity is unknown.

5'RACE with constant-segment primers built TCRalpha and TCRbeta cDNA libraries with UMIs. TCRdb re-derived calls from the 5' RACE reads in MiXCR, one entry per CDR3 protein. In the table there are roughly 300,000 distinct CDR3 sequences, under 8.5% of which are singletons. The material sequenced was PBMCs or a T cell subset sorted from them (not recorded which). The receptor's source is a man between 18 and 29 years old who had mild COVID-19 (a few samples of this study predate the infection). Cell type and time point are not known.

The CDR3 sequence is CASSHPRGPGDQETQYF. CDR3 nucleotide sequence: TGCGCCAGCAGCCACCCTCGGGGGCCGGGCGACCAAGAGACCCAGTACTTC. The chain combines TRBV5-1 with TRBJ2-5, with D perhaps given as TRBD1 or TRBD2 (6 bases each). Trimming left V 4 bases short and J 0 bases short, with 19 bases between. The CDR3 is made up of 17 amino acids. The V gene's germline CDR1 is SGHRS and CDR2 YFSETQ.